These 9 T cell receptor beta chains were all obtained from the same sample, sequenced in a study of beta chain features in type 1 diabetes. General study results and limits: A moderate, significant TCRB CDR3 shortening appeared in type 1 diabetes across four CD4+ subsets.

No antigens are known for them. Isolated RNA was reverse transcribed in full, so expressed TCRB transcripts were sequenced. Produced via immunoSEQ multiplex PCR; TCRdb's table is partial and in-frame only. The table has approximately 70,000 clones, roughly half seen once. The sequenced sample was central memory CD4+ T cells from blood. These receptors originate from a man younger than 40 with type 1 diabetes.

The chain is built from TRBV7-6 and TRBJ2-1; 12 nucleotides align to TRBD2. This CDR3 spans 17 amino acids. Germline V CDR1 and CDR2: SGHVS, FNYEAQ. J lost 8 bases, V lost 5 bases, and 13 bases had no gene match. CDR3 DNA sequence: TGTGCCAGCAGCCCAGGACTAGCGGGGACATCCGTCGATGAGCAGTTCTTC. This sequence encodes CASSPGLAGTSVDEQFF.

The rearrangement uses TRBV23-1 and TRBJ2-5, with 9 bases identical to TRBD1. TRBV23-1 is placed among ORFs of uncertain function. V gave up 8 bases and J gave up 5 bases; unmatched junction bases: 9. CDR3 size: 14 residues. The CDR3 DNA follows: TGCGCCAGCTCGGACAGGGGAGTTGAGGAGACCCAGTACTTC. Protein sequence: CASSDRGVEETQYF.

As DNA, the CDR3 is TGCGCCAGCAGCTTGGGACAGATTCGGGAGCAGTACTTC. The encoded protein is CASSLGQIREQYF. The V call is TRBV5-1, the J call TRBJ2-7, with a possible D match to TRBD1 (5 bases). Deletions cut 0 bases from V and 7 bases from J, with 11 bases between. This CDR3 contains 13 residues. Germline V gene data show CDR1 as SGHRS and CDR2 as YFSETQ.

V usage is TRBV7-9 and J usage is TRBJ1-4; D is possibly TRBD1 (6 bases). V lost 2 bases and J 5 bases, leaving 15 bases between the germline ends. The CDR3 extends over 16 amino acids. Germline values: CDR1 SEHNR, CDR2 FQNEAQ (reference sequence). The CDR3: CASSLRLDSLNEKLFF. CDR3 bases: TGTGCCAGCAGCTTACGGTTGGACAGCCTCAATGAAAAACTGTTTTTT.

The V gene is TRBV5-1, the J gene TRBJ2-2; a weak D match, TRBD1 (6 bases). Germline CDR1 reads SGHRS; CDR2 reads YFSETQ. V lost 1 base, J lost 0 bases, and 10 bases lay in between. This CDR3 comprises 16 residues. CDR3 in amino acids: CASSLMGAANTGELFF. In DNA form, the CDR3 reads TGCGCCAGCAGCTTGATGGGGGCAGCGAACACCGGGGAGCTGTTTTTT.

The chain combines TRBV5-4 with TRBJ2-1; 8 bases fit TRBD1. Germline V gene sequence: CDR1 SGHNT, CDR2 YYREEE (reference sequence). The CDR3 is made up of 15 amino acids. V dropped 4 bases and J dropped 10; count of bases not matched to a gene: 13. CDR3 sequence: CASSVGQEVTREQFF. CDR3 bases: TGTGCCAGCAGCGTGGGACAGGAGGTTACAAGGGAGCAGTTCTTC.

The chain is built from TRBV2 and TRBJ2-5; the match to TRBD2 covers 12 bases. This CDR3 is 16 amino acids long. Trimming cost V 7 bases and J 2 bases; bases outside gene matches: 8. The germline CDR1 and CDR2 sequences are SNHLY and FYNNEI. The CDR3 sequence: CASTQGLAGIQETQYF. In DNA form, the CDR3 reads TGTGCCAGCACACAGGGACTAGCGGGTATACAAGAGACCCAGTACTTC.

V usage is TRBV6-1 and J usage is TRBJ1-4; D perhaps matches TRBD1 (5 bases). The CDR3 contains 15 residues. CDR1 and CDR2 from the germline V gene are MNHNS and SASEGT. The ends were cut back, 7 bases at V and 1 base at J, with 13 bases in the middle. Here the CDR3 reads CASIRVGGTNEKLFF. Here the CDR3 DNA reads TGTGCCAGCATTCGGGTGGGGGGAACTAATGAAAAACTGTTTTTT.

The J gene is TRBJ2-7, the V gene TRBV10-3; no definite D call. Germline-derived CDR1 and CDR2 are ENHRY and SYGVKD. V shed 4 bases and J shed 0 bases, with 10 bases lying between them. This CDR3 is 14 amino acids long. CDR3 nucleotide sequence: TGTGCCATCAGTGGCAACATACCCTCCTACGAGCAGTACTTC. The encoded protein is CAISGNIPSYEQYF.